The 27 T cell receptor beta chains below all came from one sample that was sequenced in a study of metastatic and nonmetastatic thyroid tumors. TCRdb re-clonotyped the PCR reads through MiXCR. Of tens of thousands of clones listed, more than 25% are singletons. All patients were treatment-naive before thyroid surgery. Sequencing input: blood. The receptor source for this set is a female donor with papillary thyroid cancer or a benign thyroid nodule (not recorded which). Some clones in this sample may be carry-over from other donors' samples.

J is TRBJ2-1 and V is TRBV6-1; the D call may be TRBD1 or TRBD2 (6 bases each). V lost 3 bases to trimming and J lost 4 bases, with 13 bases between them. CDR1 is MNHNS and CDR2 is SASEGT in the germline V gene. The CDR3 length is 15 residues. The CDR3, as DNA: TGTGCCAGCAGTGATGGAGGGGGGCGATACAATGAGCAGTTCTTC. Protein sequence: CASSDGGGRYNEQFF.

In this sample, this clone turned up a few times. The chain carries TRBV19 and TRBJ1-6, with TRBD1 matching 7 bases. The J segment lost 7 bases and the V segment lost 6 bases, leaving 3 bases of the junction unmatched. This CDR3 contains 13 residues. Germline CDR1 is LNHDA and CDR2 is SQIVND (reference sequence). The CDR3 loop reads CASRGQLNSPLHF. In DNA form, the CDR3 reads TGTGCCAGTAGGGGACAGCTAAATTCACCCCTCCACTTT.

V usage is TRBV18 and J usage is TRBJ2-7, with D perhaps TRBD1 (6 bases). This CDR3 is built from 16 residues. The germline CDR1 and CDR2 sequences are KGHSH and LQKENI. The ends were cut back, 1 base at V and 6 bases at J, with 19 bases in the middle. In DNA, the CDR3 is TGTGCCAGCTCACCACGGTCGCCAGGGGAAGGTACCGAGCAGTACTTC. Its translation: CASSPRSPGEGTEQYF.

This chain joins TRBV6-2 or TRBV6-3 and TRBJ2-7, with TRBD1 identical over 9 bases. V gave up 8 bases and J gave up 9 bases; unmatched junction bases: 17. The CDR3 runs to 15 residues. The germline CDR1 and CDR2 sequences are MNHEY and SVGEGT. CDR3 sequence: CASSGRSRDRDRQYF. The CDR3 nucleotides read TGTGCCAGCTCCGGAAGATCCCGGGACAGGGACCGGCAGTACTTC.

In its sample, this clone was seen a few times. J is TRBJ1-3 and V is TRBV28, with a weak D call TRBD1 (5 bases). Germline lookup yields CDR1 MDHEN and CDR2 SYDVKM. Between the trimmed V and J ends, which lost 8 bases and 0 bases, there was a span of 14 bases. This CDR3 comprises 15 residues. The CDR3 DNA sequence: TGTGCCAGCGGTGGGCAGACAGTCTCTGGAAACACCATATATTTT. Protein sequence: CASGGQTVSGNTIYF. The complete variable domain, with remaining parts taken from reference TRBV28 and TRBJ1-3, reads DVKVTQSSRYLVKRTGEKVFLECVQDMDHENMFWYRQDPGLGLRLIYFSYDVKMKEKGDIPEGYSVSREKKERFSLILESASTNQTSMYLCASGGQTVSGNTIYFGEGSWLTVV.

Of note for this clone: Since a much larger clone is just one base distant, this may be a read error. V and J are TRBV3-1 and TRBJ1-2; a possible D gene is TRBD1 (5 bases). The CDR3 is 18 amino acids. From germline, CDR1 is LGHDT and CDR2 YNNKEL (reference sequence). Trimming stripped 0 bases from V and 4 bases from J, with 21 bases between. In nucleotides, the CDR3 is TGTGCCAGCAGCCAAGAATCCGGGGCTCGTGCCAGTACCTATGGCTACACCTTC. Protein product: CASSQESGARASTYGYTF.

This clone was found once. The J gene is TRBJ1-2, the V gene TRBV5-5, with TRBD1 matching over 9 bases. The CDR3 covers 14 residues. Trimming took 4 bases from V and 6 from J; bases not matched to a gene: 7. Germline values: CDR1 SGHKS, CDR2 YYEKEE (reference sequence). CDR3 coding DNA: TGTGCCAGCAGCCCCGGGACAGGGATTCATGGCTACACCTTC. It encodes CASSPGTGIHGYTF.

The CDR3: CASSRLADAYEQYF. The CDR3 DNA reads as TGTGCCAGCAGTCGACTAGCGGATGCCTACGAGCAGTACTTC. J is TRBJ2-7 and V is TRBV27; 9 nucleotides agree with TRBD2. Germline values: CDR1 MNHEY, CDR2 SMNVEV (reference sequence). J was trimmed by 2 bases and V by 5 bases; bases with no gene match: 4. The length of the CDR3 is 14 residues.

This clone is termed medium-sized. This rearrangement joins TRBV6-2 or TRBV6-3 to TRBJ2-3; 10 bases fit TRBD2. The junction had 12 bases not matched to a gene; V was cut back by 10 bases and J by 5 bases. CDR1 is MNHEY and CDR2 is SVGEGT in the germline V gene. This CDR3 spans 15 amino acids. DNA for the CDR3: TGTGCCACCACCAGGGAACTAGCGGGAATAGATACGCAGTATTTT. Translating gives CATTRELAGIDTQYF.

The CDR3 nucleotides read TGTGCCAGCAGGGAGAGTGACCTTAATTCACCCCTCCACTTT. Its protein is CASRESDLNSPLHF. The gene calls are TRBV6-1 and TRBJ1-6, with D uncertain. In germline, CDR1 is MNHNS, CDR2 SASEGT. V dropped 6 bases and J dropped 6 bases, with 12 bases sitting between them. This CDR3 is 14 amino acids long.

This clone has ten or more counts. The chain links TRBV5-4 to TRBJ2-3; D gene unclear. Looked up from germline, CDR1 is SGHNT and CDR2 is YYREEE (reference sequence). The V end lost 0 bases, the J end lost 0 bases, and 11 bases lay between the germline ends. This CDR3 contains 16 residues. The CDR3, as DNA: TGTGCCAGCAGCTTGGGCCCCCCAAAGAGCACAGATACGCAGTATTTT. It specifies CASSLGPPKSTDTQYF.

The genes are TRBV4-1 and TRBJ1-2; D may be TRBD1 (5 bases). The germline V gene encodes CDR1 MGHRA and CDR2 YSYEKL. V dropped 3 bases and J dropped 5 bases, with 19 bases sitting between them. The CDR3 loop spans 16 amino acids. CDR3 loop: CASSQVNTGQIYGYTF. CDR3 in DNA: TGCGCCAGCAGCCAGGTAAACACGGGGCAAATATATGGCTACACCTTC.

V is TRBV28 and J is TRBJ1-2, with D possibly TRBD1 on 5 matching bases. This CDR3 has 13 amino acids. CDR1 and CDR2 from the germline V gene are MDHEN and SYDVKM. With 6 bases removed from V and 6 bases from J, the gap between germline ends came to 14 bases. This chain's CDR3 is CASSPAGTDGYTF. The CDR3 DNA reads TGTGCCAGCAGCCCAGCCGGGACGGATGGCTACACCTTC.

This clone has a handful of counts. This chain links TRBV5-1 with TRBJ1-1, with D uncertain. The CDR3 length is 14 residues. Trimming shortened V by 0 bases and J by 2 bases, and 8 bases separated the two germline ends. Per the germline V gene, CDR1 is SGHRS and CDR2 is YFSETQ. The CDR3 region has the DNA TGCGCCAGCAGCTTGGGCCAGGCTAACACTGAAGCTTTCTTT. It specifies CASSLGQANTEAFF. The whole variable domain, filled in from reference TRBV5-1 and TRBJ1-1, reads KAGVTQTPRYLIKTRGQQVTLSCSPISGHRSVSWYQQTPGQGLQFLFEYFSETQRNKGNFPGRFSGRQFSNSRSEMNVSTLELGDSALYLCASSLGQANTEAFFGQGTRLTVV.

The rearrangement uses TRBV11-3 and TRBJ2-7; the D gene is possibly TRBD1 (5 bases). The CDR3 is 14 residues long. Germline V gene data show CDR1 as SGHNT and CDR2 as YENEEA. Trimming removed 0 bases from V and 6 bases from J, with 12 bases in between. The CDR3 DNA reads as TGTGCCAGCAGCTTAGAGGGGCAGGCCCCCGAGCAGTACTTC. Protein: CASSLEGQAPEQYF.

This chain connects TRBV5-1 to TRBJ2-7; TRBD1 matches at 9 bases. The CDR3 extends over 16 amino acids. V gave up 0 bases and J gave up 2 bases; unmatched junction bases: 6. Germline lookup yields CDR1 SGHRS and CDR2 YFSETQ. The CDR3, as DNA: TGCGCCAGCAGCTTGGCCCAGGGACAGGGAACCTACGAGCAGTACTTC. Translation: CASSLAQGQGTYEQYF.

This clone showed up just a few times. The chain recombines TRBV6-1 with TRBJ2-3; 12 positions agree with TRBD2. V lost 1 base, J lost 6 bases, and 5 bases stayed unmatched. There are 16 residues in the CDR3. Germline assignment: CDR1 MNHNS and CDR2 SASEGT. The CDR3 region has the DNA TGTGCCAGCAGTGAAGGGCTAGCGGGAGGGGAGGATACGCAGTATTTT. Residues: CASSEGLAGGEDTQYF.

The V gene is TRBV5-1, the J gene TRBJ2-2, with TRBD2 matching 8 bases. V lost 1 base to trimming and J lost 5 bases; unmatched junction nucleotides: 7. The germline V gene encodes CDR1 SGHRS and CDR2 YFSETQ. The CDR3 extends over 16 amino acids. The CDR3, as DNA: TGCGCCAGCAGCTTGAGGAGCGGGGGTTTAACCGGGGAGCTGTTTTTT. This translates into CASSLRSGGLTGELFF.

CDR3 sequence: CASSSGTSGNFIDEQFF. CDR3 DNA: TGTGCCAGCAGCTCCGGGACTAGCGGGAATTTCATCGATGAGCAGTTCTTC. The rearrangement links TRBV11-2 to TRBJ2-1, with TRBD2 matching over 13 bases. Germline V gene lookup returns CDR1 SGHAT and CDR2 FQNNGV. The CDR3 is 17 amino acids. Germline trimming cut 4 bases from V and 8 bases from J; bases unmatched to any gene: 11. The full variable domain, completed using reference TRBV11-2 and TRBJ2-1, is EAGVAQSPRYKIIEKRQSVAFWCNPISGHATLYWYQQILGQGPKLLIQFQNNGVVDDSQLPKDRFSAERLKGVDSTLKIQPAKLEDSAVYLCASSSGTSGNFIDEQFFGPGTRLTVL.

The J gene is TRBJ2-6, the V gene TRBV19; D tentatively fits TRBD1 or TRBD2 (5 bases each). The CDR3 extends over 16 amino acids. Per the germline V gene, CDR1 is LNHDA and CDR2 is SQIVND (reference sequence). The V gene lost 7 bases and the J gene lost 0 bases, with 13 bases spanning the gap. The CDR3 protein is CASTRDGNSGANVLTF. The DNA of the CDR3 is TGTGCCAGTACAAGGGACGGCAACTCTGGGGCCAACGTCCTGACTTTC.

The table lists this clone with a few counts. The chain combines TRBV7-9 with TRBJ2-1; D is unresolved. V gave up 6 bases and J gave up 5 bases, with 8 bases separating them. The CDR3 extends over 12 amino acids. CDR1 and CDR2 from the germline V gene are SEHNR and FQNEAQ (reference sequence). The CDR3 nucleotides read TGTGCCAGCAGTTCGATCCACAATGAGCAGTTCTTC. Its translation is CASSSIHNEQFF.

This clone was observed a single time. The chain employs TRBV5-1 and TRBJ1-6; 9 bases are a match to TRBD1. This CDR3 is built from 15 residues. J lost 5 bases, V lost 3 bases, and 3 bases had no gene match. Germline V lookup: CDR1 SGHRS, CDR2 YFSETQ. The CDR3, as DNA: TGCGCCAGCAGCTATGGGACAGGGAATAATTCACCCCTCCACTTT. Translation: CASSYGTGNNSPLHF.

J is TRBJ2-5 and V is TRBV28; 7 bases align to TRBD1. The CDR3 is made up of 15 amino acids. V lost 5 bases and J lost 5; bases outside the gene matches: 11. Germline CDR1 MDHEN, CDR2 SYDVKM. The CDR3 is CASSRNRGRGETQYF. The CDR3 DNA is TGTGCCAGCAGTCGAAACAGGGGTCGCGGGGAGACCCAGTACTTC. The whole variable domain, filled in from reference TRBV28 and TRBJ2-5, reads DVKVTQSSRYLVKRTGEKVFLECVQDMDHENMFWYRQDPGLGLRLIYFSYDVKMKEKGDIPEGYSVSREKKERFSLILESASTNQTSMYLCASSRNRGRGETQYFGPGTRLLVL.

Only a few counts were recorded for this clone. The chain couples TRBV24-1 to TRBJ2-3; TRBD2 matches 10 bases. V shed 9 bases, J shed 6 bases, and the junction held 8 bases outside the gene matches. Germline V lookup: CDR1 KGHDR, CDR2 SFDVKD. The CDR3 has 14 residues. In nucleotides, the CDR3 is TGTGCCACCCGCGGAGCGGGAGGGGCGGATACGCAGTATTTT. The encoded protein is CATRGAGGADTQYF.

V is TRBV10-1 and J is TRBJ2-2; TRBD2 is a possible D gene (5 bases). Germline V gene sequence: CDR1 WNHNN, CDR2 SYGVQD (reference sequence). Trimming took off 4 bases at V and 5 bases at J, with 8 bases between the two ends. The CDR3 length is 13 residues. The CDR3 sequence is CASSVGETGELFF. The CDR3 DNA reads as TGCGCCAGCAGTGTCGGGGAAACCGGGGAGCTGTTTTTT.

This clone was seen a handful of times. This chain links TRBV28 with TRBJ2-2; 7 nucleotides line up with TRBD2. Germline CDR1 is MDHEN and CDR2 is SYDVKM. The J segment lost 2 bases and the V segment lost 7 bases, leaving 7 bases of the junction unmatched. This CDR3 is 15 amino acids long. The CDR3 is CASIFAGENTGELFF. CDR3 nucleotides: TGTGCCAGCATTTTCGCGGGAGAAAACACCGGGGAGCTGTTTTTT.

This clone was seen a handful of times. The rearrangement joins TRBV6-5 to TRBJ2-2; perhaps TRBD1 as D (5 bases). Germline lookup yields CDR1 MNHEY and CDR2 SVGAGI. The V end was cut by 2 bases, the J end by 5 bases, with 15 bases between. This CDR3 spans 16 amino acids. For the CDR3, the DNA is TGTGCCAGCAGTTACCTCATTGCAGGGTTTACCGGGGAGCTGTTTTTT. Its protein is CASSYLIAGFTGELFF.